These T cell receptor beta chains were read from a single sample in a study of T cells in Graves' hyperthyroidism and ophthalmopathy. TCRdb itself ran the multiplex PCR reads through MiXCR, one entry per CDR3 protein. The sample consists of fewer than 600,000 distinct CDR3 sequences, approximately 15% of them appearing once. Sequencing was done on a sample of blood. Every receptor here comes from a woman between 40 and 50 years old with Graves' hyperthyroidism. The CDR3 runs from the conserved cysteine through the conserved F or W. D genes are given only for firm matches. Where a row states a size, it is once, few, many or the class of an expanded clone; other rows omit it.

>TRBD2|TRBV12-3/TRBV12-4|NA|TRBJ2-7
CASSQPGTSTREQYF
TGTGCCAGCAGCCAACCCGGGACTAGCACTCGCGAGCAGTACTTC
>NA|TRBV7-2|many|TRBJ1-3
CASSLASSGNTIYF
TGTGCCAGCAGCTTAGCTTCCTCTGGAAACACCATATATTTT
>NA|TRBV9|many|TRBJ2-7
CASSVVPGTMYEQYF
TGTGCCAGCAGCGTAGTCCCCGGGACCATGTACGAGCAGTACTTC
>NA|TRBV6-6|many|TRBJ1-1
CASSYSLSLRNTEAFF
TGTGCCAGCAGTTACTCTCTGTCGTTGAGGAACACTGAAGCTTTCTTT
>NA|TRBV5-1|many|TRBJ1-3
CASSSNSGNTIYF
TGCGCCAGCAGCTCTAACTCTGGAAACACCATATATTTT
>TRBD2|TRBV20-1|NA|TRBJ2-3
CSARKGLAGRGPSDTQYF
TGCAGTGCTAGAAAAGGACTAGCGGGACGGGGCCCCTCAGATACGCAGTATTTT
>NA|TRBV24-1|many|TRBJ2-5
CATSDPGGIQETQYF
TGTGCCACCAGTGATCCGGGTGGTATCCAAGAGACCCAGTACTTC
>NA|TRBV5-1|NA|TRBJ1-2
CASSLAGGSGDYGYTF
TGCGCCAGCAGCTTGGCCGGCGGCAGTGGGGACTATGGCTACACCTTC
>NA|TRBV28|many|TRBJ1-1
CASSSLNRNEAFF
TGTGCCAGCAGTTCCCTAAACAGGAATGAAGCTTTCTTT
>TRBD2|TRBV24-1|many|TRBJ2-1
CATSDSRGLVRNEQFF
TGTGCCACCAGTGACTCCAGGGGACTAGTTAGAAATGAGCAGTTCTTC
>NA|TRBV6-1|NA|TRBJ1-2
CASSGVQQGTGGYTF
TGTGCCAGCAGTGGTGTCCAGCAGGGAACGGGTGGCTACACCTTC
>NA|TRBV20-1|many|TRBJ1-5
CSASQGNQPQHF
TGCAGTGCTAGCCAGGGGAATCAGCCCCAGCATTTT
>NA|TRBV10-3|NA|TRBJ1-1
CAITEGGHEAFF
TGTGCCATCACCGAGGGGGGGCATGAAGCTTTCTTT
>NA|TRBV28|many|TRBJ1-1
CASTSEGTYSHTEAFF
TGTGCCAGCACCTCAGAGGGGACATATTCGCACACTGAAGCTTTCTTT
>NA|TRBV20-1|few|TRBJ1-5
CSANSRDGLNQPQHF
TGCAGTGCTAACTCCCGGGACGGTTTAAATCAGCCCCAGCATTTT
>TRBD2|TRBV27|few|TRBJ2-1
CASSSGLAGKYEQFF
TGTGCCAGCAGTTCGGGACTAGCGGGAAAGTATGAGCAGTTCTTC
>TRBD2|TRBV24-1|NA|TRBJ2-5
CATSDRLAGDAQETQYF
TGTGCCACCAGTGATCGACTAGCGGGGGACGCTCAAGAGACCCAGTACTTC
>NA|TRBV4-2|NA|TRBJ2-5
CASSQDRLKETQYF
TGTGCCAGCAGTCAAGATAGACTAAAAGAGACCCAGTACTTC
>NA|TRBV5-1|NA|TRBJ2-3
CASSLAAGTPDTQYF
TGCGCCAGCAGCTTGGCGGCAGGGACGCCAGATACGCAGTATTTT
>TRBD1|TRBV18|few|TRBJ1-2
CASRLQGATSYGYTF
TGTGCCAGCAGACTACAGGGGGCTACTAGCTATGGCTACACCTTC
>NA|TRBV7-2|many|TRBJ2-7
CASSLVEHTYEQYF
TGTGCCAGCAGCTTAGTGGAGCATACCTACGAGCAGTACTTC
>TRBD1|TRBV12-3/TRBV12-4|few|TRBJ2-2
CASVLGGGGQGKVGGELFF
TGTGCCAGCGTTTTGGGGGGCGGGGGACAGGGAAAGGTTGGCGGGGAGCTGTTTTTT
>NA|TRBV20-1|NA|TRBJ2-2
CSARDWNTGELFF
TGCAGTGCTAGAGATTGGAACACCGGGGAGCTGTTTTTT
>NA|TRBV28|NA|TRBJ2-6
CASSLVGYDSGANVLTF
TGTGCCAGCAGTTTAGTAGGGTATGACTCTGGGGCCAACGTCCTGACTTTC
>NA|TRBV7-2|many|TRBJ1-2
CASSPPPGSYGYTF
TGTGCCAGCAGCCCTCCCCCAGGGAGCTATGGCTACACCTTC
>NA|TRBV9|NA|TRBJ2-1
CASSVGLELSYNEQFF
TGTGCCAGCAGCGTAGGTCTGGAACTCTCCTACAATGAGCAGTTCTTC
>NA|TRBV5-1|many|TRBJ1-1
CASSQYLRTEAFF
TGCGCCAGCAGCCAGTACTTGAGGACTGAAGCTTTCTTT
>TRBD1|TRBV5-1|many|TRBJ2-5
CASSTGTGVKETQYF
TGCGCCAGCAGTACCGGGACAGGGGTGAAAGAGACCCAGTACTTC
>TRBD1|TRBV19|NA|TRBJ2-1
CASSMGQIYNEQFF
TGTGCCAGTAGTATGGGACAGATCTACAATGAGCAGTTCTTC
>NA|TRBV2|many|TRBJ2-1
CASSSFDEQFF
TGTGCCAGCTCATCGTTCGATGAGCAGTTCTTC
>TRBD2|TRBV7-6|NA|TRBJ2-3
CASSWGTSGGGADTQYF
TGTGCCAGCAGCTGGGGGACTAGCGGAGGAGGGGCAGATACGCAGTATTTT
>TRBD2|TRBV5-8|many|TRBJ2-5
CASSLASGTQETQYF
TGTGCCAGCAGCTTGGCCAGCGGGACCCAAGAGACCCAGTACTTC
>TRBD1|TRBV5-1|many|TRBJ1-4
CASSSGTGGSNEKLFF
TGCGCCAGCAGCTCCGGGACAGGGGGCTCAAATGAAAAACTGTTTTTT
>NA|TRBV20-1|NA|TRBJ2-1
CSARGGNGKFF
TGCAGTGCTAGGGGCGGGAATGGAAAGTTCTTC
>NA|TRBV15|few|TRBJ1-6
CATSRERRGGLHF
TGTGCCACCAGCAGAGAGCGTCGGGGGGGCCTCCACTTT
>NA|TRBV11-2|many|TRBJ1-6
CASSFKQDNSPLHF
TGTGCCAGCAGCTTTAAACAGGACAATTCACCCCTCCACTTT
>NA|TRBV6-1|many|TRBJ1-1
CASSDPWTVSHTEAFF
TGTGCCAGCAGTGACCCTTGGACAGTTTCCCACACTGAAGCTTTCTTT
>TRBD1|TRBV28|many|TRBJ2-1
CASSSDRTLNEQFF
TGTGCCAGCAGTTCGGACAGGACCCTCAATGAGCAGTTCTTC
>TRBD1|TRBV7-8|NA|TRBJ1-5
CASSLTQGVGNQPQHF
TGTGCCAGCAGCCTAACTCAGGGGGTTGGCAATCAGCCCCAGCATTTT
>TRBD2|TRBV13|few|TRBJ2-1
CASSQRLAGGPLSYNEQFF
TGTGCCAGCAGCCAACGACTAGCGGGAGGGCCCCTATCCTACAATGAGCAGTTCTTC
>TRBD1|TRBV5-1|few|TRBJ1-1
CASSFPGQGATEAFF
TGCGCCAGCAGCTTCCCGGGACAGGGAGCCACTGAAGCTTTCTTT
>NA|TRBV30|NA|TRBJ2-7
CAWKVGEGWYEQYF
TGTGCCTGGAAGGTGGGCGAGGGTTGGTACGAGCAGTACTTC
>NA|TRBV29-1|many|TRBJ1-1
CSAFFAMNTEAFF
TGCAGCGCCTTCTTCGCCATGAACACTGAAGCTTTCTTT
>NA|TRBV18|many|TRBJ2-1
CASSPTNEQFF
TGTGCCAGCTCACCAACCAATGAGCAGTTCTTC
>TRBD2|TRBV7-2|many|TRBJ2-1
CASSETSGRLRSYNEQFF
TGTGCCAGCAGCGAAACTAGCGGGAGGTTACGCTCCTACAATGAGCAGTTCTTC
>TRBD2|TRBV4-2|many|TRBJ2-7
CASSQGAGATYEQYF
TGTGCCAGCAGCCAAGGAGCGGGAGCCACCTACGAGCAGTACTTC
>TRBD2|TRBV7-9|many|TRBJ2-5
CASSLSPPSGTETQYF
TGTGCCAGCAGCTTAAGTCCGCCTAGCGGGACGGAGACCCAGTACTTC